The 18 T cell receptor beta chains below all came from one sample that was sequenced in a study of blood T cell repertoires in COVID-19. The protocol was immunoSEQ multiplex PCR, while the TCRdb copy is restricted to in-frame clones and leaves out a portion. Of a few hundred thousand clones listed, roughly 88% are singletons. Material for sequencing was PBMCs or T cells enriched from blood (not recorded which). Receptors were obtained from a woman in her thirties or forties who had recovered from COVID-19.

The chain recombines TRBV2 with TRBJ1-2; D is undetermined. This CDR3 spans 13 amino acids. V gave up 1 base and J gave up 8 bases, with 11 bases separating them. Germline V gene sequence: CDR1 SNHLY, CDR2 FYNNEI. The DNA for the CDR3 is TGTGCCAGCAGTGAAGGGCCAGGTACCGGCTACACCTTC. Its translation is CASSEGPGTGYTF.

This clone was seen a single time. The gene calls are TRBV6-2 or TRBV6-3 and TRBJ2-1; a weak D match, TRBD1 (6 bases). The CDR3 extends over 11 amino acids. The V end lost 4 bases, the J end lost 9 bases, and 7 bases lay between the germline ends. The germline V gene encodes CDR1 MNHEY and CDR2 SVGEGT. CDR3 residues: CASSLGGEQFF. CDR3 sequence (DNA): TGTGCCAGCAGTTTAGGGGGTGAGCAGTTCTTC.

The rearrangement joins TRBV6-5 to TRBJ1-2, with TRBD1 matching over 9 bases. Trimming took 1 base from V and 5 from J; bases not matched to a gene: 8. Germline assignment: CDR1 MNHEY and CDR2 SVGAGI. CDR3 size: 16 residues. Written as DNA, the CDR3 is TGTGCCAGCAGTTACTATGGGGGACAGGGAATTTATGGCTACACCTTC. As protein: CASSYYGGQGIYGYTF.

Only a few counts were recorded for this clone. V and J are TRBV3-1 (or the pseudogene TRBV3-2) and TRBJ1-1; D unresolved. Trimming pared 3 bases from V and 0 bases from J, leaving 2 bases between. Germline values: CDR1 LGHDT, CDR2 YNNKEL (reference sequence). The CDR3 length is 12 residues. CDR3 protein: CASSHLNTEAFF. The CDR3 DNA is TGTGCCAGCAGCCACTTGAACACTGAAGCTTTCTTT.

The J gene is TRBJ2-7, the V gene TRBV20-1, with 9 bases identical to TRBD2. The CDR3 is 15 amino acids. The germline CDR1 and CDR2 sequences are DFQATT and SNEGSKA (reference sequence). V was clipped by 6 bases and J by 0 bases; unmatched bases: 9. The CDR3 nucleotides read TGCAGTGCCAGTCCAGCGGGAGGCCTCTCCTACGAGCAGTACTTC. Amino acids: CSASPAGGLSYEQYF.

The gene calls are TRBV7-2 and TRBJ2-5, with 7 bases lining up with TRBD1. The CDR3 extends over 16 amino acids. Germline CDR1 and CDR2: SGHTA and FQGNSA. J lost 3 bases, V lost 4 bases, and 11 bases had no gene match. CDR3 sequence: CASSSPTGQTKETQYF. Here the CDR3 DNA reads TGTGCCAGCAGCTCACCTACGGGACAGACAAAAGAGACCCAGTACTTC.

The chain combines TRBV5-4 with TRBJ2-7; TRBD2 matches at 9 bases. Germline CDR1 reads SGHNT; CDR2 reads YYREEE (reference sequence). V was clipped by 5 bases and J by 7 bases; unmatched bases: 16. This CDR3 has 16 residues. The CDR3 DNA reads as TGTGCCAGCAGTTCCGGACTAGCGAGAGGGGAGTGGGAGCAGTACTTC. Its translation is CASSSGLARGEWEQYF.

The rearrangement joins TRBV6-5 to TRBJ1-3; D gene uncertain. Looked up from germline, CDR1 is MNHEY and CDR2 is SVGAGI. V lost 10 bases to trimming and J lost 0 bases, with 16 bases between them. The CDR3 sequence is 15 residues long. Here the CDR3 DNA reads TGTGCCACCATTCGCCGGTTACTCTCTGGAAACACCATATATTTT. This encodes CATIRRLLSGNTIYF.

The chain uses TRBV5-1 and TRBJ1-1, with no clear D. V shed 5 bases and J shed 4 bases, with 6 bases lying between them. Germline V gives CDR1 SGHRS, CDR2 YFSETQ. This CDR3 region has 11 residues. CDR3 protein: CASRMSTEAFF. The CDR3 DNA is TGCGCCAGCAGGATGAGCACTGAAGCTTTCTTT. The full variable domain, in which reference TRBV5-1 and TRBJ1-1 provide the parts outside the CDR3, is KAGVTQTPRYLIKTRGQQVTLSCSPISGHRSVSWYQQTPGQGLQFLFEYFSETQRNKGNFPGRFSGRQFSNSRSEMNVSTLELGDSALYLCASRMSTEAFFGQGTRLTVV.

The rearrangement links TRBV18 to TRBJ1-1; a possible D gene is TRBD1 (6 bases). Germline V gives CDR1 KGHSH, CDR2 LQKENI. The length of the CDR3 is 13 residues. Deletions cut 7 bases from V and 0 bases from J, with 9 bases between. The DNA of the CDR3 is TGTGCCAGCTTACAGGGATTGAACACTGAAGCTTTCTTT. Amino acid sequence: CASLQGLNTEAFF.

CDR3 in amino acids: CASRSTEMNTEAFF. The CDR3 nucleotides are TGTGCCAGCAGGTCGACAGAGATGAACACTGAAGCTTTCTTT. The chain is built from TRBV2 and TRBJ1-1; D perhaps matches TRBD1 (5 bases). In germline, CDR1 is SNHLY, CDR2 FYNNEI. V was cut by 6 bases and J by 0 bases, with 11 bases left in between. This CDR3 spans 14 amino acids.

This clone was seen a single time. The CDR3: CACRKPKEGTEAFF. In DNA form, the CDR3 reads TGTGCCTGTCGGAAACCGAAGGAGGGAACTGAAGCTTTCTTT. This chain joins TRBV4-2 and TRBJ1-1; D remains unclear. V lost 11 bases, J lost 5 bases, and 21 bases lay in between. This CDR3 contains 14 residues. The germline V gene encodes CDR1 LGHNA and CDR2 YNFKEQ.

The J gene is TRBJ2-1, the V gene TRBV7-8; 7 bases fit TRBD1. The germline gives CDR1 SGHVS, CDR2 FQNEAQ. V trimming: 5 bases; J trimming: 6 bases; junction bases outside the gene matches: 10. This CDR3 has 15 residues. CDR3 residues: CASSRGGHRSNEQFF. CDR3 sequence (DNA): TGTGCCAGCAGCCGAGGGGGCCATCGGTCCAATGAGCAGTTCTTC.

The chain recombines TRBV5-4 with TRBJ2-2; TRBD2 matches 12 bases. This CDR3 spans 16 amino acids. V was pared by 2 bases and J by 3 bases, with 2 bases of the junction left unmatched. From germline, CDR1 is SGHNT and CDR2 YYREEE (reference sequence). CDR3 nucleotides: TGTGCCAGCAGCTTAGGGACTAGCGGGTACACCGGGGAGCTGTTTTTT. Translating it yields CASSLGTSGYTGELFF.

The table lists this clone with a count of one. V is TRBV7-6 and J is TRBJ1-3; D not resolved. V dropped 4 bases and J dropped 4 bases, with 14 bases sitting between them. CDR3 length: 15 amino acids. Germline CDR1 and CDR2: SGHVS and FNYEAQ. CDR3 amino acids: CASSSWGGSGNTIYF. The CDR3 coding sequence is TGTGCCAGCAGCTCATGGGGAGGGAGCGGAAACACCATATATTTT.

The V call is TRBV6-5, the J call TRBJ2-5; the D gene is possibly TRBD1 (6 bases). CDR3 length: 14 amino acids. V lost 4 bases, J lost 7 bases, and 16 bases lay in between. Germline CDR1 reads MNHEY; CDR2 reads SVGAGI. The CDR3 bases are TGTGCCAGCAGTTTTGACAGGACGGCGGTGACCCAGTACTTC. Residues: CASSFDRTAVTQYF.

The chain has TRBV5-1 and TRBJ2-5; 7 bases are a match to TRBD1. This CDR3 has 14 residues. The germline CDR1 and CDR2 sequences are SGHRS and YFSETQ. V shed 4 bases and J 7 bases; nucleotides not matched to a gene: 10. CDR3 nucleotides: TGCGCCAGCAGCCCGGGGACACCAGGGGGGACCCAGTACTTC. Translated, it gives CASSPGTPGGTQYF.

The V gene is TRBV13, the J gene TRBJ2-7, with TRBD2 identical over 7 bases. The CDR3 runs to 15 residues. Germline values: CDR1 PRHDT, CDR2 FYEKMQ (reference sequence). The ends lost 5 bases at V and 5 bases at J; junction bases unmatched: 12. The CDR3 region is CASSLLAVANNEQYF. The CDR3 DNA reads as TGTGCCAGCAGCCTCCTAGCGGTGGCTAACAACGAGCAGTACTTC.